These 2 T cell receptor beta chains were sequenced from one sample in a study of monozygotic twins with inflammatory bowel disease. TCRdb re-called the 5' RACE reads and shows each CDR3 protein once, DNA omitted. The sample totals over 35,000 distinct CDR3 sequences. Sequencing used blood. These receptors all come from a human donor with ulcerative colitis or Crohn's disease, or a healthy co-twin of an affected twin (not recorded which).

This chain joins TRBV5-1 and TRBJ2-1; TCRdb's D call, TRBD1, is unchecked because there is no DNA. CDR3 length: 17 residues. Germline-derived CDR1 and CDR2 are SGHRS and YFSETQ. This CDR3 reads CASSLFSVGQGESEQFF.

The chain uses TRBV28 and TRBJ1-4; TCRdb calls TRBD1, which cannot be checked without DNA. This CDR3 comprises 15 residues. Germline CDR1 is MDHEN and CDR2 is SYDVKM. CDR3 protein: CASSLPGQGKEKLFF.